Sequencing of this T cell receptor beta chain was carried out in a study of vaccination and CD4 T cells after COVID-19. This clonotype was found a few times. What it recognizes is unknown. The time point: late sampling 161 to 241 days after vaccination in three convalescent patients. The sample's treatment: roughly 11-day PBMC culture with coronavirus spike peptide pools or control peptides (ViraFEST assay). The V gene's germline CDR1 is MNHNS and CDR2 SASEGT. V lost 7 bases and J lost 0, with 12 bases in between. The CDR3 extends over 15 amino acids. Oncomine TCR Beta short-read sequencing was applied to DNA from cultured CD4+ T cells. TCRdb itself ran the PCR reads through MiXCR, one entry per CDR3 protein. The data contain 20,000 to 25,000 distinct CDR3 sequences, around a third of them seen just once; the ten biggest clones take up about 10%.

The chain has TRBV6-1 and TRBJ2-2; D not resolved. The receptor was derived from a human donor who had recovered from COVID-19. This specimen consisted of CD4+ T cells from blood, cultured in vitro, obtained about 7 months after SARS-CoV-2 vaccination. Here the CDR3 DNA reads TGTGCCAGCATTACACAGCCAGCGAACACCGGGGAGCTGTTTTTT. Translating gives CASITQPANTGELFF.